This TCR beta chain was identified in a study of cytomegalovirus exposure and HLA in healthy donors. Study overall: Of the donors genotyped, approximately 410 in all, less than 90% fell in the Caucasian-associated ancestry cluster.

Turning to this clone: Antigen unknown.

Germline lookup yields CDR1 SNHLY and CDR2 FYNNEI. The CDR3 covers 11 residues. Trimming left V 5 bases short and J 8 bases short, with 7 bases between. The PCR was carried out with 60 Vbeta primers and 13 Jbeta primers. Clones were read by immunoSEQ multiplex PCR, and TCRdb kept only the in-frame ones, dropping some. The table lists more than 90,000 clones, roughly three quarters of them singletons. The study's findings and limits: A later analysis, which compared TCR beta chains of equal frequency, found the HLA-associated ones more clonally expanded. CMV serostatus was the sole immune exposure information available.

Input material: PBMCs. The gene calls are TRBV2 and TRBJ1-3; D call uncertain. The sequence was obtained from a woman aged 55-70 years in good health and CMV-seronegative. CDR3 protein: CASSPRDTIYF. In nucleotides, the CDR3 is TGTGCCAGCAGTCCCCGCGACACCATATATTTT.